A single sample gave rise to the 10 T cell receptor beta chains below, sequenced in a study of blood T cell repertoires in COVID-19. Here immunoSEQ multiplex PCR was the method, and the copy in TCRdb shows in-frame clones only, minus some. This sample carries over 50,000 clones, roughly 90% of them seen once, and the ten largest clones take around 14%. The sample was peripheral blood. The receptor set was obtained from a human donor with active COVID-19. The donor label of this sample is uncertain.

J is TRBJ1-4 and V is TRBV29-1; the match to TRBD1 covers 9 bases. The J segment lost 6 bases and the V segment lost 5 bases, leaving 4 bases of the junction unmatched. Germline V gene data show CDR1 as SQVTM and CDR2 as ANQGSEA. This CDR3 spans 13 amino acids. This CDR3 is CSVLTGGDEKLFF. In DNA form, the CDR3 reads TGCAGCGTTCTAACAGGGGGCGATGAAAAACTGTTTTTT.

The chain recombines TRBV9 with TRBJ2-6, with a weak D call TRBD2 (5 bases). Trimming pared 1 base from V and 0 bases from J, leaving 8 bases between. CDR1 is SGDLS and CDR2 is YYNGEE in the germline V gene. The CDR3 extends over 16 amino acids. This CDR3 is CASSVRGNSGANVLTF. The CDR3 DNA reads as TGTGCCAGCAGCGTAAGAGGGAACTCTGGGGCCAACGTCCTGACTTTC.

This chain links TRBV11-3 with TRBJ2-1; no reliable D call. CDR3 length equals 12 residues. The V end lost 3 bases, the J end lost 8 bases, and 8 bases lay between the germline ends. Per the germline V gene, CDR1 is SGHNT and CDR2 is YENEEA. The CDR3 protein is CASSFGGYEQFF. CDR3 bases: TGTGCCAGCAGCTTTGGCGGATATGAGCAGTTCTTC.

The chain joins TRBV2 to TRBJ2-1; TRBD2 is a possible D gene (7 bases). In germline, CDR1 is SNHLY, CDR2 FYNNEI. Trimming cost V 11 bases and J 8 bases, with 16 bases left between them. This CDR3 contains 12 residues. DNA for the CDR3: TGTGCCGAGGGGAGAGGGGGGGATGAGCAGTTCTTC. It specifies CAEGRGGDEQFF.

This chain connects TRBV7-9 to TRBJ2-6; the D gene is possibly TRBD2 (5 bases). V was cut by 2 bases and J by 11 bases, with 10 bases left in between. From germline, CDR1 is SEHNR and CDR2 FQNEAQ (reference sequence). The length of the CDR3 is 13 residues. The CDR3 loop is CASSLTRDHVLTF. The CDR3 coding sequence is TGTGCCAGCAGCTTAACGAGGGATCACGTCCTGACTTTC.

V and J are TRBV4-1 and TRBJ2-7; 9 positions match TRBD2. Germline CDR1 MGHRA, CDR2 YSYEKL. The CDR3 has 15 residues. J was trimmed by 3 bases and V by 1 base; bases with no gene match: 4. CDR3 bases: TGCGCCAGCAGCCAAGTCGAGCGGGAGGACTACGAGCAGTACTTC. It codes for CASSQVEREDYEQYF.

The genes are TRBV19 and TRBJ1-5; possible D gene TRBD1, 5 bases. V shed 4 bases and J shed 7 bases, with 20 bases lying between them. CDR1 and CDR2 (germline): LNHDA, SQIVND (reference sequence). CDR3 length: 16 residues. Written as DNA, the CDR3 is TGTGCCAGTAGTAGTTGGGGGGACCGGAGGGACCAGCCCCAGCATTTT. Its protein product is CASSSWGDRRDQPQHF.

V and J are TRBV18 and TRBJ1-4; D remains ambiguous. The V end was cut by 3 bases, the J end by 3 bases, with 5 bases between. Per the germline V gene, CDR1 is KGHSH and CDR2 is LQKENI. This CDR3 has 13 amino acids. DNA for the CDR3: TGTGCCAGCTCACCCGGTGCTAATGAAAAACTGTTTTTT. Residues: CASSPGANEKLFF.

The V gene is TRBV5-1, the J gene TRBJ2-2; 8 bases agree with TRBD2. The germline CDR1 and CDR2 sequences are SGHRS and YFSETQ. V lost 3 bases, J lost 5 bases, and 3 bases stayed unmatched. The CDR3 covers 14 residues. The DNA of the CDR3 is TGCGCCAGCAGCTCGGGGGGGAGAACCGGGGAGCTGTTTTTT. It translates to CASSSGGRTGELFF.

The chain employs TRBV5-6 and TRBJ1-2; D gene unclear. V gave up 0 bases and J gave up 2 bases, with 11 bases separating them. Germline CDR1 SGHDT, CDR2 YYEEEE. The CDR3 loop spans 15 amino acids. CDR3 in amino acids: CASSLVPGGNYGYTF. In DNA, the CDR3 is TGTGCCAGCAGCTTGGTCCCCGGCGGCAACTATGGCTACACCTTC.